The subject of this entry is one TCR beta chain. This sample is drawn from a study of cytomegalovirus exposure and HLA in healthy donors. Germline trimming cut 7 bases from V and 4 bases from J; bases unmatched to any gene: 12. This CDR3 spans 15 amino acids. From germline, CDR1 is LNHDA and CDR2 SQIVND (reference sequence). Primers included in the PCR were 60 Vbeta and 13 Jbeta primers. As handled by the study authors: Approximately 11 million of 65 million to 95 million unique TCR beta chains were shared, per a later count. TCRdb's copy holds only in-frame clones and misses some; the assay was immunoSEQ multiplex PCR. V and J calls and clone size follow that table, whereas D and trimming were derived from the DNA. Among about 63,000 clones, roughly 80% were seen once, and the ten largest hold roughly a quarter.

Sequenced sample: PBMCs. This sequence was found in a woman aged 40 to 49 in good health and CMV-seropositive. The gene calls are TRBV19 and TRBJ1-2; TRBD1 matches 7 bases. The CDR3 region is CASNEKQGIGYGYTF. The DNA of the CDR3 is TGTGCCAGTAACGAGAAACAGGGGATAGGCTATGGCTACACCTTC.